These 32 T cell receptor beta chains share one sample of origin, sequenced in a study of blood T cell repertoires in COVID-19. The repertoire was sequenced with immunoSEQ multiplex PCR; TCRdb's copy has only in-frame clones and lacks some. The data show 170,000 or so clones, about 87% seen once. The sequenced sample consisted of peripheral blood. The receptors were sampled from a man in his forties with active or convalescent COVID-19.

The chain joins TRBV6-4 to TRBJ2-3; D is perhaps TRBD1 (6 bases). The CDR3 has 13 residues. V lost 6 bases and J 2 bases, leaving 9 bases between the germline ends. Germline V gene lookup returns CDR1 MRHNA and CDR2 SNTAGT. The CDR3 reads CASRQGPTDTQYF. CDR3 nucleotide sequence: TGTGCCAGCAGACAGGGACCCACAGATACGCAGTATTTT.

The V call is TRBV19, the J call TRBJ1-1, with D maybe TRBD1 (5 bases). Trimming removed 5 bases at V and 4 bases at J, with 14 bases between. CDR1 and CDR2 from the germline V gene are LNHDA and SQIVND (reference sequence). This CDR3 has 14 residues. CDR3 loop: CASSSRGGITEAFF. CDR3 coding DNA: TGTGCCAGTAGTTCGCGGGGGGGGATCACTGAAGCTTTCTTT.

This chain links TRBV5-4 with TRBJ1-1; the match to TRBD1 covers 7 bases. J gave up 1 base and V 3 bases, and 15 bases lay outside the gene matches. The germline gives CDR1 SGHNT, CDR2 YYREEE (reference sequence). This CDR3 has 18 amino acids. CDR3: CASSSYPDRRYSNTEAFF. The CDR3 DNA follows: TGTGCCAGCAGCTCCTACCCGGACAGGAGGTATTCGAACACTGAAGCTTTCTTT.

The J gene is TRBJ1-4, the V gene TRBV28, with D possibly being TRBD1 (5 bases). V shed 7 bases and J shed 7 bases, with 13 bases lying between them. The germline V gene encodes CDR1 MDHEN and CDR2 SYDVKM. The CDR3 is 13 residues long. For the CDR3, the DNA is TGTGCCAGCACGTTAAGGGGTGGTGAAAAACTGTTTTTT. It yields the protein CASTLRGGEKLFF.

The V call is TRBV30, the J call TRBJ1-1, with unresolved D. V shed 2 bases and J shed 6 bases, with 16 bases lying between them. Germline V gives CDR1 GTSNPN, CDR2 SVGIG (reference sequence). This CDR3 comprises 14 residues. The CDR3 is CAWSQDHTRSEAFF. The DNA of the CDR3 is TGTGCCTGGAGTCAGGATCACACTCGGTCTGAAGCTTTCTTT.

This clone was detected only a few times. The chain has TRBV28 and TRBJ1-1; 7 bases line up with TRBD1. Germline assignment: CDR1 MDHEN and CDR2 SYDVKM. Losses at the gene ends were 6 bases for V and 1 base for J; bases not matched to a gene: 8. This CDR3 is built from 15 residues. CDR3 in amino acids: CASSQQGSGNTEAFF. CDR3 sequence (DNA): TGTGCCAGCAGCCAACAGGGGTCGGGGAACACTGAAGCTTTCTTT.

This rearrangement joins TRBV28 to TRBJ1-6, with 7 bases aligning to TRBD1. The CDR3 extends over 15 amino acids. The trim removed 1 base at V and 6 bases at J, leaving 3 bases unmatched. The germline V gene has CDR1 MDHEN and CDR2 SYDVKM. CDR3 DNA sequence: TGTGCCAGCAGTTTATACGGACAGGTTAATTCACCCCTCCACTTT. It translates to CASSLYGQVNSPLHF.

The chain links TRBV2 to TRBJ2-7, with D possibly matching TRBD2 (6 bases). This CDR3 is 17 amino acids long. Germline V gene data show CDR1 as SNHLY and CDR2 as FYNNEI. Trimming shortened V by 0 bases and J by 2 bases, and 17 bases separated the two germline ends. In nucleotides, the CDR3 is TGTGCCAGCAGTGAAGCGGAGTGGCCGGGGGACCCCTACGAGCAGTACTTC. Translated, it gives CASSEAEWPGDPYEQYF.

CDR3: CASSLGGQGGDEKLFF. CDR3 in DNA: TGTGCCAGCAGCTTAGGGGGACAGGGGGGAGATGAAAAACTGTTTTTT. V gene TRBV13 combines with J gene TRBJ1-4; 11 bases map to TRBD1. Trimming at V came to 0 bases and at J to 6 bases, leaving 3 bases not matched to a gene. This CDR3 has 16 amino acids. Germline CDR1 is PRHDT and CDR2 is FYEKMQ (reference sequence).

The V gene is TRBV12-3 or TRBV12-4, the J gene TRBJ1-5; TRBD1 matches at 8 bases. The CDR3 has 13 residues. The ends lost 3 bases at V and 7 bases at J; junction bases unmatched: 2. CDR3 DNA: TGTGCCAGCAGTTTCGGACAGGGCCAGCCCCAGCATTTT. It codes for CASSFGQGQPQHF.

V gene TRBV7-2 combines with J gene TRBJ1-1; D remains unclear. V was trimmed by 4 bases and J by 8 bases, leaving 11 bases between them. Germline V gene sequence: CDR1 SGHTA, CDR2 FQGNSA. The CDR3 consists of 12 residues. CDR3 nucleotide sequence: TGTGCCAGCAGCTACTACCGAGAAGAAGCTTTCTTT. Amino acids: CASSYYREEAFF.

The CDR3 nucleotides are TGTGCCAGCAGTTTTAACAGGGGTGGTATAGACACTGAAGCTTTCTTT. It translates to CASSFNRGGIDTEAFF. The gene calls are TRBV27 and TRBJ1-1; 7 nucleotides line up with TRBD1. Unmatched junction bases numbered 10, after V lost 3 bases and J lost 3 bases. There are 16 residues in the CDR3. Germline CDR1 is MNHEY and CDR2 is SMNVEV (reference sequence).

This sequence joins TRBV18 and TRBJ2-7, with a weak D call TRBD1 (6 bases). The CDR3 runs to 14 residues. Germline-derived CDR1 and CDR2 are KGHSH and LQKENI. The germline V and J ends were trimmed by 3 bases and 3 bases, with 12 bases remaining between them. Here the CDR3 reads CASSPGDTSYEQYF. For the CDR3, the DNA is TGTGCCAGCTCACCGGGGGACACGAGCTACGAGCAGTACTTC.

This clone was found a few times. This rearrangement joins TRBV28 to TRBJ1-2; a possible D gene is TRBD1 (5 bases). CDR3 size: 13 residues. With 3 bases removed from V and 4 bases from J, the gap between germline ends came to 9 bases. Looked up from germline, CDR1 is MDHEN and CDR2 is SYDVKM. CDR3 sequence (DNA): TGTGCCAGCAGTTTTCGGGGGTTCTATGGCTACACCTTC. Its protein is CASSFRGFYGYTF.

Regarding this clone: This same CDR3 is encoded by further DNA sequences in the sample. The rearrangement links TRBV18 to TRBJ2-7, with TRBD2 as a possible D gene (7 bases). Trimming took 4 bases from V and 2 from J, leaving 15 bases between them. This CDR3 contains 15 residues. In germline, CDR1 is KGHSH, CDR2 LQKENI. The CDR3 coding sequence is TGTGCCAGCTCACTTGCACAGGGACTAACCTACGAGCAGTACTTC. Its translation is CASSLAQGLTYEQYF.

This chain uses TRBV6-5 with TRBJ2-1, with D tentatively TRBD2 (6 bases). This CDR3 has 16 residues. The ends were cut back, 2 bases at V and 7 bases at J, with 18 bases in the middle. Germline V gene data show CDR1 as MNHEY and CDR2 as SVGAGI. The CDR3 bases are TGTGCCAGCAGTTACCCCCGGGGGTCCGGTATAAATGAGCAGTTCTTC. This sequence encodes CASSYPRGSGINEQFF.

The chain combines TRBV29-1 with TRBJ2-7; the match to TRBD1 covers 7 bases. Germline V CDR1 and CDR2: SQVTM, ANQGSEA. The CDR3 is 14 amino acids. Trimming cost V 5 bases and J 2 bases; bases outside gene matches: 9. For the CDR3, the DNA is TGCAGCGTTTCCCCGGGACAGCACGCCTACGAGCAGTACTTC. It encodes CSVSPGQHAYEQYF.

The chain carries TRBV10-3 and TRBJ2-3, with a tentative D call TRBD2 (6 bases). The CDR3 spans 14 residues. V lost 7 bases and J 5 bases, leaving 16 bases between the germline ends. CDR1 is ENHRY and CDR2 is SYGVKD in the germline V gene. CDR3 nucleotide sequence: TGTGCCATCACCCCGGGACTTCAGGGAGATACGCAGTATTTT. Translated: CAITPGLQGDTQYF.

The table lists this clone with a count of one. The chain uses TRBV11-2 and TRBJ1-1, with D tentatively TRBD1 (6 bases). The CDR3 runs 14 residues. Deletions cut 2 bases from V and 3 bases from J, with 10 bases between. The germline V gene encodes CDR1 SGHAT and CDR2 FQNNGV. The CDR3 DNA sequence: TGTGCCAGCAGCTTACTGGCAGGGGACACTGAAGCTTTCTTT. Translated: CASSLLAGDTEAFF.

The sample holds many counts of this clone. The chain is built from TRBV13 and TRBJ2-1, with D perhaps matching TRBD2 (5 bases). Germline CDR1 and CDR2: PRHDT and FYEKMQ (reference sequence). The CDR3 totals 14 residues. The V end lost 0 bases, the J end lost 8 bases, and 11 bases lay between the germline ends. The CDR3 DNA sequence: TGTGCCAGCAGCTTAGGTCTAGCTATGGATGAGCAGTTCTTC. Protein product: CASSLGLAMDEQFF.

The genes are TRBV7-3 and TRBJ2-3, with TRBD2 matching over 11 bases. The CDR3 loop spans 16 amino acids. The ends lost 1 base at V and 5 bases at J; junction bases unmatched: 5. From germline, CDR1 is SGHTA and CDR2 FQGTGA. CDR3 nucleotides: TGTGCCAGCAGCTTAAAAACTAGCGGGGGAAGAGATACGCAGTATTTT. It codes for CASSLKTSGGRDTQYF.

The chain recombines TRBV6-5 with TRBJ2-7; 9 bases line up with TRBD1. Losses at the gene ends were 5 bases for V and 6 bases for J; bases not matched to a gene: 11. This CDR3 has 15 residues. Germline lookup yields CDR1 MNHEY and CDR2 SVGAGI. CDR3 coding DNA: TGTGCCAGCAGTCCGGTGGGGACAGGGTTCTTCGAGCAGTACTTC. Residues: CASSPVGTGFFEQYF.

This chain links TRBV5-4 with TRBJ2-1; 8 bases map to TRBD1. The CDR3 spans 15 residues. Germline CDR1 and CDR2: SGHNT and YYREEE (reference sequence). After removal of 0 bases from V and 4 bases from J, the junction contained 3 bases not matched to a gene. CDR3 in amino acids: CASSLDRGAYNEQFF. The CDR3 DNA reads as TGTGCCAGCAGCTTGGACAGGGGGGCTTACAATGAGCAGTTCTTC.

The chain recombines TRBV7-8 with TRBJ2-2; TRBD2 aligns across 11 bases. Germline V lookup: CDR1 SGHVS, CDR2 FQNEAQ. V was clipped by 5 bases and J by 5 bases; unmatched bases: 7. CDR3 size: 16 residues. The CDR3 region has the DNA TGTGCCAGCAGCCCCCGTAGCGGGGGGGGGACCGGGGAGCTGTTTTTT. Translation: CASSPRSGGGTGELFF.

The rearrangement uses TRBV3-1 (or the pseudogene TRBV3-2) and TRBJ1-3, with D maybe TRBD1 (5 bases). CDR1 and CDR2 from the germline V gene are LGHDT and YNNKEL (reference sequence). Deletions cut 2 bases from V and 3 bases from J, with 8 bases between. CDR3 length equals 14 residues. CDR3: CASSQSRDGNTIYF. The CDR3 region has the DNA TGTGCCAGCAGCCAAAGCAGGGATGGAAACACCATATATTTT.

The gene calls are TRBV28 and TRBJ2-7, with D maybe TRBD1 (6 bases). Germline values: CDR1 MDHEN, CDR2 SYDVKM. This CDR3 has 15 amino acids. V was clipped by 2 bases and J by 1 base, with 12 bases between them. The CDR3 loop reads CASSLTTGRSYEQYF. The CDR3 nucleotides read TGTGCCAGCAGTTTAACGACAGGCCGATCCTACGAGCAGTACTTC.

The CDR3 here is CAAALAMNTGELFF. Here the CDR3 DNA reads TGTGCCGCCGCCCTAGCGATGAACACCGGGGAGCTGTTTTTT. The J gene is TRBJ2-2, the V gene TRBV10-3; D is possibly TRBD2 (6 bases). V lost 11 bases to trimming and J lost 1 base, with 14 bases between them. The CDR3 sequence is 14 residues long. Looked up from germline, CDR1 is ENHRY and CDR2 is SYGVKD.

This chain uses TRBV4-1 with TRBJ2-7; unclear D gene. CDR1 and CDR2 from the germline V gene are MGHRA and YSYEKL. The CDR3 extends over 12 amino acids. Trimming shortened V by 3 bases and J by 7 bases, and 10 bases separated the two germline ends. This chain's CDR3 is CASSHGYGEQYF. The CDR3 nucleotides read TGCGCCAGCAGCCACGGATACGGGGAGCAGTACTTC.

This clone was seen only once. The chain uses TRBV7-6 and TRBJ1-6; a possible D gene is TRBD1 (5 bases). V was cut by 6 bases and J by 6 bases, with 18 bases left in between. Looked up from germline, CDR1 is SGHVS and CDR2 is FNYEAQ. The CDR3 has 16 amino acids. The DNA of the CDR3 is TGTGCCAGCAGTGGCCGGGCAGGGCTTTTTAATTCACCCCTCCACTTT. As protein: CASSGRAGLFNSPLHF.

This chain joins TRBV15 and TRBJ1-2; maybe TRBD1 (5 bases). Trimming left V 5 bases short and J 2 bases short, with 9 bases between. The CDR3 is 13 amino acids. Germline assignment: CDR1 LNHNV and CDR2 YYDKDF (reference sequence). The CDR3 DNA follows: TGTGCCACCAGCGGGCAGGGAAACTATGGCTACACCTTC. The encoded protein is CATSGQGNYGYTF.

V and J are TRBV7-8 and TRBJ1-5, with a possible D match to TRBD1 (6 bases). This CDR3 region has 14 residues. The ends were cut back, 5 bases at V and 7 bases at J, with 15 bases in the middle. CDR1 and CDR2 from the germline V gene are SGHVS and FQNEAQ. CDR3 DNA: TGTGCCAGCAGCCAACAGGGACCTTACCAGCCCCAGCATTTT. Translation: CASSQQGPYQPQHF.

The chain recombines TRBV5-5 with TRBJ2-5; D gene uncertain. The CDR3 covers 11 residues. Germline CDR1 SGHKS, CDR2 YYEKEE (reference sequence). The V end was cut by 1 base, the J end by 5 bases, with 3 bases between. The CDR3 DNA follows: TGTGCCAGCAGCTTGCGGGAGACCCAGTACTTC. The encoded protein is CASSLRETQYF.